These T cell receptor beta chains were read from a single sample in a study of CD8 T cells in ankylosing spondylitis. TCRdb fed the 5' RACE reads into MiXCR, producing one record per CDR3 protein. This table has about 340,000 distinct CDR3 sequences, around 8% appearing once. Input material: blood, either unsorted or a sorted T cell fraction (not recorded which). Every receptor here comes from a male donor with ankylosing spondylitis. Both conserved end residues are part of each CDR3. Rows may omit the clone size; those that give it use once, few, many or a size class.

abundance: few
len: 23
v_gene: TRBV11-3
CDR3aa: CASSLGGTGGLWTSGSLHNEQFF

abundance: many
len: 13
v_gene: TRBV29-1
CDR3aa: CSVGSGDGYGYTF

abundance: few
len: 12
v_gene: TRBV28
CDR3aa: CASRQLNTEAFF

abundance: -
len: 11
v_gene: TRBV29-1
CDR3aa: CSVVHSGVTFF

abundance: many
len: 13
v_gene: TRBV7-9
CDR3aa: CASSGDSSYEQYF

abundance: -
len: 16
v_gene: TRBV7-3
CDR3aa: CASSLVRGTGSDEQFF

abundance: few
len: 15
v_gene: TRBV5-1
CDR3aa: CASSPRREEPDTQYF

abundance: many
len: 14
v_gene: TRBV6-5
CDR3aa: CASSYSSPEGEAFF

abundance: -
len: 14
v_gene: TRBV14
CDR3aa: CASSQGTGDTEAFF

abundance: -
len: 15
v_gene: TRBV7-2
CDR3aa: CASSRRADSNQPQHF

abundance: few
len: 15
v_gene: TRBV5-1
CDR3aa: CASSLRTGGRNEQFF

abundance: few
len: 14
v_gene: TRBV10-2
CDR3aa: CASAGYQEADTQYF

abundance: -
len: 14
v_gene: TRBV5-6
CDR3aa: CASSSGTGDEQFFF

abundance: few
len: 14
v_gene: TRBV12-3/TRBV12-4
CDR3aa: CASSGTVNGKPQHF

abundance: -
len: 13
v_gene: TRBV5-1
CDR3aa: CASSVIQGAEQYF

abundance: few
len: 13
v_gene: TRBV6-6
CDR3aa: CASTGGSNQPQHF

abundance: many
len: 12
v_gene: TRBV30
CDR3aa: CAWSSRDSPLHF

abundance: many
len: 14
v_gene: TRBV20-1
CDR3aa: CSALGAVGNQPQHF

abundance: -
len: 15
v_gene: TRBV7-2
CDR3aa: CASSPPWGTSYEQYF

abundance: many
len: 17
v_gene: TRBV10-2
CDR3aa: CASSESHSTGTAFGFTF

abundance: -
len: 16
v_gene: TRBV14
CDR3aa: CASSQGRLAGMGEQYF

abundance: few
len: 13
v_gene: TRBV7-2
CDR3aa: CASSFNSNYGYTF

abundance: few
len: 15
v_gene: TRBV27
CDR3aa: CASSHRQTSGNEQFF

abundance: few
len: 14
v_gene: TRBV5-1
CDR3aa: CASSGQEYIDTQYF

abundance: few
len: 14
v_gene: TRBV5-1
CDR3aa: CASTRGDRDYEQYF

abundance: few
len: 13
v_gene: TRBV29-1
CDR3aa: CSVGDRGALGYTF

abundance: -
len: 18
v_gene: TRBV15
CDR3aa: CATSRDPQRGLGVDTQYF

abundance: few
len: 15
v_gene: TRBV5-1
CDR3aa: CASSFGGDSNQPQHF

abundance: -
len: 16
v_gene: TRBV20-1
CDR3aa: CSARRASGRYGGELFF

abundance: -
len: 16
v_gene: TRBV15
CDR3aa: CATSRALTGVGNEQFF

abundance: few
len: 15
v_gene: TRBV18
CDR3aa: CASSPRPVRTDTQYF

abundance: -
len: 14
v_gene: TRBV3-1
CDR3aa: CASSHGTPDYEQYF

abundance: -
len: 14
v_gene: TRBV5-1
CDR3aa: CASTTAQGDEKLFF

abundance: few
len: 14
v_gene: TRBV5-1
CDR3aa: CASSLPQDQEKLFF

abundance: -
len: 14
v_gene: TRBV5-1
CDR3aa: CASSSVPRANVLTF

abundance: -
len: 13
v_gene: TRBV15
CDR3aa: CAARRGRTGELFF

abundance: -
len: 17
v_gene: TRBV24-1
CDR3aa: CATSDLNRQGVNGELFF

abundance: few
len: 13
v_gene: TRBV7-3
CDR3aa: CASSVQGGTEAFF

abundance: few
len: 18
v_gene: TRBV14
CDR3aa: CASSSGGRLAGVYNEQFF

abundance: -
len: 14
v_gene: TRBV5-1
CDR3aa: CASSATGGYNEQFF

abundance: -
len: 14
v_gene: TRBV5-5
CDR3aa: CASSLFTVQETQYF

abundance: -
len: 14
v_gene: TRBV20-1
CDR3aa: CSARETTQQGPQYF

abundance: many
len: 14
v_gene: TRBV7-2
CDR3aa: CASSLGDTSYEQYF

abundance: -
len: 16
v_gene: TRBV4-1
CDR3aa: CASSWRPGQGPYEQYF

abundance: few
len: 17
v_gene: TRBV5-1
CDR3aa: CASSYPTSGNSYNEQFF

abundance: -
len: 16
v_gene: TRBV20-1
CDR3aa: CSARDNPSGSMGEQYF

abundance: few
len: 15
v_gene: TRBV4-1
CDR3aa: CASSQEGPRPETQYF

abundance: few
len: 16
v_gene: TRBV28
CDR3aa: CASSFWTSGFDNEQFF

abundance: few
len: 15
v_gene: TRBV20-1
CDR3aa: CSVLVSSGAGQPQHF

abundance: -
len: 15
v_gene: TRBV28
CDR3aa: CASTQGRQGVSPLHF

abundance: -
len: 15
v_gene: TRBV30
CDR3aa: CAWSKDRLNTDTQYF

abundance: -
len: 16
v_gene: TRBV6-2/TRBV6-3
CDR3aa: CASSSPGGLMNQPQHF

abundance: -
len: 14
v_gene: TRBV20-1
CDR3aa: CSAPPAASKDTQYF

abundance: many
len: 15
v_gene: TRBV7-8
CDR3aa: CASSLDGRSYNEQFF

abundance: few
len: 14
v_gene: TRBV5-1
CDR3aa: CASSLITPSYEQYF

abundance: -
len: 14
v_gene: TRBV7-9
CDR3aa: CASSWARREGEQFF

abundance: few
len: 19
v_gene: TRBV20-1
CDR3aa: CSARGWESLAGASTDTQYF

abundance: -
len: 16
v_gene: TRBV13
CDR3aa: CASSLERNLGNSPLHF

abundance: many
len: 16
v_gene: TRBV12-3/TRBV12-4
CDR3aa: CASSYRTGSSYNEQFF